The source of this T cell receptor (beta chain) is a study of shared clonotypes between healthy human individuals. Study-level information: CD4 naive cells filled three plates per donor, CD4 memory three, CD8 naive two and CD8 memory one. Study observations and caveats: Naive CD4 clonotypes were shared across a handful of donors at roughly 5.5%. Measured sharing among donors was expected to vary with sequencing depth.

Clones were read by immunoSEQ multiplex PCR, and TCRdb kept only the in-frame ones, dropping some. Here the sample spans millions of clones, 90% to 95% being singletons. Each sample came from a Caucasian adult donor living in Nashville, Tennessee. The CDR3 runs 12 residues. The V and J ends lost 11 bases and 3 bases, in that order; junction bases with no gene match: 5. From germline, CDR1 is MNHEY and CDR2 SMNVEV (reference sequence). A remark on this clone: Antigen: not known.

The sequenced material came from naive CD4+ T cells sorted from blood. Sample subset: CD45RA+ positively selected. The gene calls are TRBV27 and TRBJ1-2, with TRBD1 matching 8 bases. The clonotype comes from a man aged 18 to 29 in good health. CDR3 residues: CAVRTGHYGYTF. For the CDR3, the DNA is TGTGCCGTACGGACAGGGCACTATGGCTACACCTTC.